This TCR beta chain derives from a study of T cells in Graves' hyperthyroidism and ophthalmopathy. The germline gives CDR1 MNHNS, CDR2 SASEGT. The junction had 7 bases not matched to a gene; V was cut back by 6 bases and J by 9 bases. This CDR3 region has 14 residues. TCR beta CDR3 regions were amplified from RNA. Primed by the HTBI set, a first-round RT-PCR was run on the TCR CDR3. TCRdb called the multiplex PCR reads again in MiXCR, with one record for every CDR3 protein. The data contain more than 650,000 distinct CDR3 sequences, around 15% of them singletons. Comments on this clonotype: As yet, its antigen is unknown.

The study, taken as a whole, reports: Model output signaled ophthalmopathy a median approximately 6 months ahead of onset.

The chain is built from TRBV6-1 and TRBJ1-6; TRBD1 agrees at 8 bases. The clonotype comes from a woman under 30 with Graves' hyperthyroidism. Sequenced material: blood. CDR3 sequence (DNA): TGTGCCAGCAGCATCGACAGGGGAGGTTCACCCCTCCACTTT. Protein sequence: CASSIDRGGSPLHF.